This TCR beta chain originates from a study of Ad26.COV2.S vaccination and SARS-CoV-2 variants. The study, taken as a whole, reports: Recipients of either vaccine or placebo displayed similar breadth of non-spike TCRs.

This sample's treatment: over 15 received Ad26.COV2.S at low or high dose, single or two shots; five or six received placebo; per-sample allocation not given. Sampling happened 63 days after the first vaccine or placebo injection. In Boston, an adult donor aged 18-55 years took part. Notes on this clone: Its antigen remains unidentified.

Assay used: immunoSEQ multiplex PCR; TCRdb lists only in-frame clones, some missing. The table records around 450,000 clones, roughly 90% of them present only once. The CDR3 runs to 15 residues. The V and J ends lost 6 bases and 6 bases respectively, with 19 bases between them. Germline loops: CDR1 MDHEN, CDR2 SYDVKM. Sequencing used peripheral blood, obtained in a trial of Ad26.COV2.S vaccine versus placebo. J is TRBJ2-3 and V is TRBV28, with D possibly TRBD2 on 6 matching bases. This TCR was recovered from a person aged 18 to 65 who received the Ad26.COV2.S COVID-19 vaccine or a placebo. DNA for the CDR3: TGTGCCAGCAGCTCCGGGACTCCGAATCCCGATACGCAGTATTTT. It is translated as CASSSGTPNPDTQYF.